Described below is a single T cell receptor beta chain sequence and its context. The germline V gene has CDR1 LNHDA and CDR2 SQIVND (reference sequence). There are 14 residues in the CDR3. V gave up 7 bases and J gave up 2 bases, with 12 bases separating them. The sample comes from a study of cytomegalovirus exposure and HLA in healthy donors. Amplification used 60 Vbeta primers and 13 Jbeta primers. Measured with immunoSEQ multiplex PCR; TCRdb has only the in-frame clones, and not every one. The sample shows tens of thousands of clones, over 65% of them seen only once. Input material: PBMCs. The sequence came from a man aged 35 to 55 in good health and CMV-seronegative. The V and J genes are TRBV19 and TRBJ2-4; TRBD2 might be the D (5 bases). The CDR3 loop is CASNEGSPKNIQYF. In nucleotides, the CDR3 is TGTGCCAGTAATGAGGGATCTCCCAAAAACATTCAGTACTTC.